This T cell receptor beta chain was identified in a study of T-cell reconstitution after alpha-beta-depleted transplantation in children (TCRdb year 2016). Concerning the study at large: T-cell immune reconstitution after TCRalphabeta/CD19-depleted allogeneic hematopoietic cell transplantation in children was quantitatively tracked in the study by means of TCR repertoire profiling.

Preparation of the library involved PCR. Sequencing took place on an Illumina HiSeq 2500. To normalize quantification of the TCRbeta repertoire, the TCR libraries were built with molecular barcoding that relied on unique molecular identifiers. TCRdb itself trimmed the public reads at Q25 with fastp, ran MiXCR and retained productive beta chains. Identical CDR3 protein sequences are pooled into one entry, listed with their most common genes and DNA. The sample has 400,000 to 500,000 distinct CDR3 sequences on record, 11% of them singletons. Of the sample, over 4.5% falls within the top ten clones. Reading the germline V gene gives CDR1 SGHAT and CDR2 FQNNGV. The CDR3 covers 17 residues, taking in both the cysteine and the phenylalanine. Only the CDR3 part of the read is kept: 51 bases, read in frame from the first base. Trimming takes 1 base from V and 0 bases from J, and the germline ends sit 13 bases apart.

This clonotype was detected ten times or more. Its antigen is currently not known. No clone much larger than this one lies a single base away; base qualities are absent. The chain uses TRBV11-2 and TRBJ2-1; the D region is possibly TRBD1 or TRBD2, each matching across 5 bases. The sequencing here drew on PBMCs from the stem cell graft donor, taken from the stem cell graft. This sequence originates from a human donor who donated a stem cell graft to a child with acute myeloid leukemia. Read as DNA, the sequence is TGTGCCAGCAGCTTAGTTTCTTGGGGGAGCTCCTACAATGAGCAGTTCTTC. This encodes CASSLVSWGSSYNEQFF.